Following are 16 T cell receptor beta chains from one sample sequenced in a study of cytomegalovirus exposure and HLA in healthy donors. Both 60 Vbeta primers and 13 Jbeta primers went into the PCR. Assay used: immunoSEQ multiplex PCR; TCRdb lists only in-frame clones, some missing. This repertoire shows roughly 110,000 clones, 60% to 75% found once; its top ten account for 2.5% to 3%. The specimen sequenced was PBMCs. These receptors all stem from a male donor in good health and CMV-seropositive.

Only a few counts were recorded for this clone. The rearrangement joins TRBV7-9 to TRBJ2-7; possible D gene TRBD2, 6 bases. CDR1 SEHNR and CDR2 FQNEAQ come from the germline V gene (reference sequence). Trimming removed 5 bases at V and 1 base at J, with 18 bases between. The CDR3 has 16 residues. The CDR3 is CASSRLRDLLSYEQYF. DNA for the CDR3: TGTGCCAGCAGCCGCCTCAGGGACTTACTATCCTACGAGCAGTACTTC.

J is TRBJ1-1 and V is TRBV6-6, with 9 nucleotides matching TRBD1. There are 14 residues in the CDR3. V was pared by 8 bases and J by 0 bases, with 4 bases of the junction left unmatched. CDR1 MNHNY and CDR2 SVGAGI come from the germline V gene (reference sequence). CDR3 DNA sequence: TGTGCCAGCGGGGGGACAGGGTTGAACACTGAAGCTTTCTTT. Residues: CASGGTGLNTEAFF.

The rearrangement uses TRBV6-5 and TRBJ2-2; D is unclear. Trimming removed 6 bases from V and 1 base from J, with 12 bases in between. CDR1 is MNHEY, CDR2 SVGAGI, per germline. This CDR3 spans 15 amino acids. The CDR3 reads CASRPPNGNTGELFF. Here the CDR3 DNA reads TGTGCCAGCAGACCACCAAACGGGAACACCGGGGAGCTGTTTTTT.

J is TRBJ2-7 and V is TRBV18; D possibly corresponds to TRBD1 (5 bases). The CDR3 totals 12 residues. V lost 3 bases and J lost 3, with 6 bases in between. The germline V gene encodes CDR1 KGHSH and CDR2 LQKENI. CDR3 nucleotides: TGTGCCAGCTCACCTAGGGGCTACGAGCAGTACTTC. Protein product: CASSPRGYEQYF.

The chain links TRBV18 to TRBJ2-5; 7 nucleotides match TRBD1. Trimming cost V 0 bases and J 7 bases; bases outside gene matches: 14. Germline V gene lookup returns CDR1 KGHSH and CDR2 LQKENI. This CDR3 is built from 17 residues. CDR3 nucleotides: TGTGCCAGCTCACCACCGGTTAAAGGGGGCCTCGGGCGGACCCAGTACTTC. Translating gives CASSPPVKGGLGRTQYF.

V is TRBV7-9 and J is TRBJ2-5; 7 bases line up with TRBD2. Trimming at V came to 5 bases and at J to 7 bases, leaving 16 bases not matched to a gene. The CDR3 consists of 16 residues. CDR1 and CDR2 (germline): SEHNR, FQNEAQ (reference sequence). CDR3 nucleotides: TGTGCCAGCAGCCCTGACCCAGGCGGGGCGGGGGTGACCCAGTACTTC. This gives the protein CASSPDPGGAGVTQYF.

This chain links TRBV9 with TRBJ1-5; weak D call: TRBD1 (5 bases). CDR3 length: 14 residues. From germline, CDR1 is SGDLS and CDR2 YYNGEE. V was cut by 3 bases and J by 1 base, with 8 bases left in between. The CDR3: CASSAQGSNQPQHF. The CDR3 DNA follows: TGTGCCAGCAGCGCCCAGGGAAGCAATCAGCCCCAGCATTTT.

The CDR3 coding sequence is TGTGCCAGCAGTTTATCAAGGGACAGCCCGAACTATGGCTACACCTTC. Translating it yields CASSLSRDSPNYGYTF. The chain joins TRBV27 to TRBJ1-2; 7 nucleotides line up with TRBD1. The CDR3 consists of 16 residues. Germline lookup yields CDR1 MNHEY and CDR2 SMNVEV (reference sequence). V lost 0 bases to trimming and J lost 2 bases; unmatched junction nucleotides: 6.

The rearrangement links TRBV7-2 to TRBJ1-3; D is possibly TRBD1 (6 bases). V was clipped by 5 bases and J by 0 bases, with 11 bases between them. The CDR3 is made up of 15 amino acids. CDR1 is SGHTA, CDR2 FQGNSA, per germline. CDR3 in amino acids: CASSVGQASGNTIYF. CDR3 bases: TGTGCCAGCAGCGTGGGACAAGCCTCTGGAAACACCATATATTTT.

Written as DNA, the CDR3 is TGTGCCAGCACCCTCGTCCGGACAGGGCGACGTGGCTACACCTTC. Translated, it gives CASTLVRTGRRGYTF. The V gene is TRBV2, the J gene TRBJ1-2; 8 positions match TRBD1. V lost 7 bases, J lost 7 bases, and 14 bases stayed unmatched. This CDR3 has 15 amino acids. Germline loops: CDR1 SNHLY, CDR2 FYNNEI.

The chain links TRBV18 to TRBJ2-5; D gene uncertain. The CDR3 is made up of 15 amino acids. V shed 1 base and J shed 4 bases, with 13 bases lying between them. Germline CDR1 reads KGHSH; CDR2 reads LQKENI. The CDR3 DNA reads TGTGCCAGCTCACCACGTACATCAGCAGGAGAGACCCAGTACTTC. Protein: CASSPRTSAGETQYF. The variable domain in full, completed from reference TRBV18 and TRBJ2-5, reads NAGVMQNPRHLVRRRGQEARLRCSPMKGHSHVYWYRQLPEEGLKFMVYLQKENIIDESGMPKERFSAEFPKEGPSILRIQQVVRGDSAAYFCASSPRTSAGETQYFGPGTRLLVL.

The genes are TRBV28 and TRBJ1-2; D perhaps matches TRBD1 (6 bases). Trimming shortened V by 6 bases and J by 4 bases, and 18 bases separated the two germline ends. The CDR3 runs 15 residues. Germline V gene data show CDR1 as MDHEN and CDR2 as SYDVKM. For the CDR3, the DNA is TGTGCCAGCAGCGGCCCCAGGGGAACAAGCTATGGCTACACCTTC. Residues: CASSGPRGTSYGYTF.

This chain links TRBV19 with TRBJ1-2, with a possible D match to TRBD1 (5 bases). The CDR3 consists of 15 residues. The V gene's germline CDR1 is LNHDA and CDR2 SQIVND (reference sequence). Trimming left V 7 bases short and J 8 bases short, with 23 bases between. For the CDR3, the DNA is TGTGCCAGTACCCTAGGTGGATTGGGGCTCGAGGGCTACACCTTC. Translated, it gives CASTLGGLGLEGYTF.

The rearrangement joins TRBV5-1 to TRBJ2-6, with 7 bases identical to TRBD1. The junction had 3 bases not matched to a gene; V was cut back by 4 bases and J by 2 bases. The CDR3 extends over 15 amino acids. CDR1 and CDR2 (germline): SGHRS, YFSETQ. The CDR3 region has the DNA TGCGCCAGCAGCCTACAGGGGACTGGGGCCAACGTCCTGACTTTC. Its translation is CASSLQGTGANVLTF.

The chain recombines TRBV30 with TRBJ2-1, with 9 positions matching TRBD2. CDR3 length: 15 amino acids. Germline lookup yields CDR1 GTSNPN and CDR2 SVGIG (reference sequence). V was clipped by 3 bases and J by 8 bases; unmatched bases: 11. In DNA form, the CDR3 reads TGTGCCTGGAGCGCAGCGGGAGGATCTTTACATGAGCAGTTCTTC. It translates to CAWSAAGGSLHEQFF.

This clone was detected a few times. The chain uses TRBV15 and TRBJ2-3, with D possibly being TRBD2 (6 bases). This CDR3 comprises 15 residues. The V gene's germline CDR1 is LNHNV and CDR2 YYDKDF (reference sequence). V gave up 6 bases and J gave up 4 bases, with 17 bases separating them. The CDR3 DNA reads TGTGCCACCAGACCAATGCGGGGTGGGGCAGATACGCAGTATTTT. Translation: CATRPMRGGADTQYF.